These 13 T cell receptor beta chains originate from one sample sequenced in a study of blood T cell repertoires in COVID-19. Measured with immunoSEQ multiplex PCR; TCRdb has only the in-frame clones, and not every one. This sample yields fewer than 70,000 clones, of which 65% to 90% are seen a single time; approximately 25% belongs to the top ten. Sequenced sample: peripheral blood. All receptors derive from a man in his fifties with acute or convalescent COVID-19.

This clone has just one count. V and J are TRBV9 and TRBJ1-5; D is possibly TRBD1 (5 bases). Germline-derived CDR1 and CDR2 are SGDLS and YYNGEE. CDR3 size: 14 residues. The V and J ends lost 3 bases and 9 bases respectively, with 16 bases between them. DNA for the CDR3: TGTGCCAGCAGCGCAGACACGGGGGAGCGGCCCCAGCATTTT. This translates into CASSADTGERPQHF. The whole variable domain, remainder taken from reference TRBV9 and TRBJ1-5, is DSGVTQTPKHLITATGQRVTLRCSPRSGDLSVYWYQQSLDQGLQFLIQYYNGEERAKGNILERFSAQQFPDLHSELNLSSLELGDSALYFCASSADTGERPQHFGDGTRLSIL.

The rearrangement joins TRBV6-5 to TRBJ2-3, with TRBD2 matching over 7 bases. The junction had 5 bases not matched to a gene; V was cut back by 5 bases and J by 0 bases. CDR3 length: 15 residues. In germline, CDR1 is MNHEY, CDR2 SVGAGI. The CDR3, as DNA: TGTGCCAGCAGTCACCAGCGGGGAAGCACAGATACGCAGTATTTT. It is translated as CASSHQRGSTDTQYF.

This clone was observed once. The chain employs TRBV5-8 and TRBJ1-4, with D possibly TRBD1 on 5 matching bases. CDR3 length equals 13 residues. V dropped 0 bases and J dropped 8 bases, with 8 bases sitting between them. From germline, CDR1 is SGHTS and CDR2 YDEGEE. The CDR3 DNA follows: TGTGCCAGCAGCTTGGAAGGGGTCGAAAAACTGTTTTTT. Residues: CASSLEGVEKLFF.

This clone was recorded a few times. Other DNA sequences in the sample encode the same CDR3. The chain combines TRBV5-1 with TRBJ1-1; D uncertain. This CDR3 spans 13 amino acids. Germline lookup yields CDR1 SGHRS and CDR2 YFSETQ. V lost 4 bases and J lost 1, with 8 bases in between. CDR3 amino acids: CASSPSGNTEAFF. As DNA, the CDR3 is TGCGCCAGCAGCCCCTCAGGGAACACTGAAGCTTTCTTT.

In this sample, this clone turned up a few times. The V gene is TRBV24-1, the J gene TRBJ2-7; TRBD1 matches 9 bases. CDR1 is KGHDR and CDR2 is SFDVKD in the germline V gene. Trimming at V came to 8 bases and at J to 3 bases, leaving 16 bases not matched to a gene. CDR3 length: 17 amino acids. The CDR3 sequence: CATKLGSPTGGVYEQYF. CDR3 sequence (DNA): TGTGCCACCAAGTTGGGGAGCCCTACAGGGGGCGTCTACGAGCAGTACTTC.

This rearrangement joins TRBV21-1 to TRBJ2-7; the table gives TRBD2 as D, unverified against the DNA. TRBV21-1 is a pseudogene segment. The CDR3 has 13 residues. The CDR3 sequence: CASRGAGDYEQYV. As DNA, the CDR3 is TGTGCCAGCAGAGGAGCCGGGGACTACGAGCAGTACGTC.

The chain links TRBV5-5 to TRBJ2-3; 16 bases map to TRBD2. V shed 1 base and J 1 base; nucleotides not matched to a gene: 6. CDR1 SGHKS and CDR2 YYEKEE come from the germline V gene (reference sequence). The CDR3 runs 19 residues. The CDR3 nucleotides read TGTGCCAGCAGCTTGACCGGGACTAGCGGGGGGGCTGGCACAGATACGCAGTATTTT. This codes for CASSLTGTSGGAGTDTQYF.

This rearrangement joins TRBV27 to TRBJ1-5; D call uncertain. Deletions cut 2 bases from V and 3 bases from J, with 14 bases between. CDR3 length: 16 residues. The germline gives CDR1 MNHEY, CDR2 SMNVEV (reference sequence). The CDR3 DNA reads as TGTGCCAGCAGTTTAAGCGGCAGGCTGAACAATCAGCCCCAGCATTTT. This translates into CASSLSGRLNNQPQHF.

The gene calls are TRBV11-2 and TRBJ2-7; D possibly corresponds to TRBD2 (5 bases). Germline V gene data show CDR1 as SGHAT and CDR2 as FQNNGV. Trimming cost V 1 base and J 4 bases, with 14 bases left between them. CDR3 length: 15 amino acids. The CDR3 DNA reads TGTGCCAGCAGCTTAGGAGGTTCACTAGATTACGAGCAGTACTTC. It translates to CASSLGGSLDYEQYF.

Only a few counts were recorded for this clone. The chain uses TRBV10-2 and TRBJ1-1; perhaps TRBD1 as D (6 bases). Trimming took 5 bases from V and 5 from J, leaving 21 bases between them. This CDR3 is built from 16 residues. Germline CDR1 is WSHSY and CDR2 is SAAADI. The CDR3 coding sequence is TGCGCCAGCAGTACCCACCGGGACATTGAAGGGACTGAAGCTTTCTTT. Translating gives CASSTHRDIEGTEAFF.

As DNA, the CDR3 is TGTGCCAGCTCACCGACTAGCTCCTACGAGCAGTACGTC. Protein product: CASSPTSSYEQYV. V gene TRBV18 combines with J gene TRBJ2-7, with D tentatively TRBD2 (6 bases). V shed 3 bases and J shed 0 bases, with 6 bases lying between them. The CDR3 totals 13 residues. Germline V gene sequence: CDR1 KGHSH, CDR2 LQKENI.

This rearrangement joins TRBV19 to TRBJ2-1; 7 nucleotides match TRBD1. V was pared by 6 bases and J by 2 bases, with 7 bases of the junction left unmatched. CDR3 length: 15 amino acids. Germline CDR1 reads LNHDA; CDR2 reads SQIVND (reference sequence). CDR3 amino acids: CASSLGDRPYNEQFF. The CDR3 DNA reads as TGTGCCAGTAGCCTAGGGGACAGACCCTACAATGAGCAGTTCTTC.

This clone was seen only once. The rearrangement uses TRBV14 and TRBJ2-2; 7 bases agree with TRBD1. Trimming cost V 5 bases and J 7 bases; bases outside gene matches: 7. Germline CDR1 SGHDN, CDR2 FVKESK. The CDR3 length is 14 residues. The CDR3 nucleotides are TGTGCCAGCAGCGACAGGGCTTTGAGCGGGGAGCTGTTTTTT. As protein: CASSDRALSGELFF. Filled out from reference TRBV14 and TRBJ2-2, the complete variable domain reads EAGVTQFPSHSVIEKGQTVTLRCDPISGHDNLYWYRRVMGKEIKFLLHFVKESKQDESGMPNNRFLAERTGGTYSTLKVQPAELEDSGVYFCASSDRALSGELFFGEGSRLTVL.